What follows is one T cell receptor (beta chain) and its context. It lacks a known antigen. No base qualities exist here, and no much larger clone lies one base off it. Its CDR3 holds 16 amino acids, cysteine through phenylalanine. Only the CDR3 DNA stays, 48 bases, in frame from base 1. Clipping removes 0 bases from V and 0 bases from J, with 4 as the unmatched junction base count. Based on the germline V gene, the CDR1 and CDR2 sequences are MNHEY and SVGAGI. The immunoSEQ Assay, a bias-controlled multiplex PCR, was used to amplify TCRbeta CDR3 regions from genomic DNA. In the source study's methods: The number of nucleated cells in each sample was estimated from the amplification of reference gene primers within the assay. Sequence reads were collapsed and filtered to measure the absolute abundance of every unique TCRbeta CDR3 rearrangement. For each sample, productive Simpson clonality was calculated by taking the square root of Simpson's diversity index across productive rearrangements. TCRdb provides this immuneACCESS table in a form limited to in-frame rearrangements. Some clones are lacking; in checked studies, under half of them reflect an unresolved V gene, and why the rest are absent is not known. From that table come the V and J calls and clone size; the DNA was used to work out D and trimming. Counted in this sample were some 180,000 clones; 83% of them appeared once. Of the sample, approximately 2% is held by the ten largest clones.

Whole blood was collected in K2EDTA tubes by collaborating institutions according to the institutions' own protocols. For TCRbeta analysis, collaborator samples were shipped as frozen whole blood, as isolated PBMCs, or as DNA extracted from either sample type. The sample originates from a study of blood T cell repertoires in COVID-19 (dated by TCRdb to about 2020). With respect to the entire study: The collaborator samples originated in the United States, Italy and Spain and spanned the acute and convalescent phases of COVID-19. The dataset comprised deeply sampled blood TCRbeta repertoires from subjects exposed to, actively infected with, or recovered from COVID-19. The repertoires were released in a freely available public database meant as a resource for research on the immune response to SARS-CoV-2. A de-identified subject ID, COVID-19 status, age in years and sex were almost always included in the sample metadata. Where available, HLA class I and class II types were obtained from metadata supplied by the sample provider rather than from assay-based typing. The material from the prospective study consisted of cDNA or gDNA derived from T cells, B-cell-depleted T cells, or PBMCs. Samples were obtained from the ongoing ImmuneRACE study (first 160 participants) and from over a thousand subjects provided by 6 global collaborators. Results and caveats for the whole study, not just this receptor: The quantity of clinical and demographic metadata differed by source and by participant and was supplied without curation.

The sequence came from a woman aged 80 or over with acute or convalescent COVID-19. What was sequenced was peripheral blood. The V gene is TRBV6-5 and the J gene is TRBJ2-5, with TRBD2 matching 7 junction bases. For the CDR3, the sequence is CASSYSGRGHQETQYF. The bases read TGTGCCAGCAGTTACTCAGGGAGGGGACACCAAGAGACCCAGTACTTC.